Shown below are 26 T cell receptor delta chains from a single sample sequenced in a study of γδ T cells in repeated Plasmodium falciparum infection. Vgamma9/Vdelta2+ and Vdelta2-negative gammadelta T cells were flow-sorted from PBMC for bulk sequencing. TCRdb redid the clone calls on the multiplex PCR reads with CATT. Among 93,000 or so delta-chain clones listed, 0.75% to 1% were seen once. Sequencing input: gamma-delta T cells from blood. The receptors come from a pool of human donors (malaria-infected and uninfected, not separated).

This clone was counted only a few times. A far larger clone lies a single base away; this is likely a read error. Other DNA sequences in the sample encode the same CDR3. No J gene was assigned, while the V gene was called as TRDV2; the table's TRDD3 call for D was not verified on the DNA. The germline gives CDR1 GEAIGNYY, CDR2 EKD. CDR3 length: 16 amino acids. CDR3 residues: CACDTVGRGYTDKLIF. CDR3 DNA: TGTGCCTGTGACACCGTGGGGAGGGGGTACACCGATAAACTCATCTTC.

This clone was seen only a few times. The V call is TRDV2, the J call TRDJ3; TRDD3 aligns across 8 bases. No J gene is reported in TCRdb; it was inferred here by comparing the DNA with germline. In germline, CDR1 is GEAIGNYY, CDR2 EKD. Trimming took 0 bases from V and 0 from J; bases not matched to a gene: 9. The CDR3 has 20 amino acids. CDR3 protein: CACDTFGGSPSSWDTRQMFF. In DNA form, the CDR3 reads TGTGCCTGTGACACCTTTGGGGGATCCCCGAGCTCCTGGGACACCCGACAGATGTTTTTC.

The sample holds a few counts of this clone. A single base is all that separates this from a far larger clone, so a read error is likely. The same CDR3 can be traced to other DNA sequences in this sample. V gene TRDV1 combines with J gene TRDJ1; D perhaps matches TRDD3 (5 bases). CDR1 TSWWSYY and CDR2 QGS come from the germline V gene. The CDR3 loop spans 12 amino acids. DNA of the CDR3: TGTGCTCTTGGTGGGGACACCGACAAACTCATCTTT. Translating it yields CALGGDTDKLIF.

Points on this clone: TCRdb shows a much larger clone's protein in place of this DNA's translation, and the two differ at residue 19, likely through a read error; the protein shown is translated from the DNA. This chain joins TRDV1 and TRDJ1; the D is unclear. Germline V gene data show CDR1 as TSWWSYY and CDR2 as QGS. The CDR3 is 22 residues long. The CDR3 DNA follows: TGTGCTCTTGGGGACCGCCCGACGAAAGTTTCCCTTAGGAGGGTGTACACCGATAACCTCATCTTT. This encodes CALGDRPTKVSLRRVYTDNLIF.

As to this clone: A read error likely explains why the TCRdb protein, taken from a much larger clone, differs from this DNA's translation at residue 18; the protein shown is translated from the DNA. V usage is TRDV1 and J usage is TRDJ1, with D perhaps being TRDD2 or TRDD3 (9 bases each). Assignment of the J gene here rests on matching the DNA to germline, because TCRdb gives none. The CDR3 sequence is 24 residues long. Germline-derived CDR1 and CDR2 are TSWWSYY and QGS. Trimming took 3 bases from V and 1 from J, leaving 39 bases between them. The CDR3 region is CALGDALPSYQVLGDFGCTDKLIF. DNA of the CDR3: TGTGCTCTTGGGGATGCGCTTCCTTCCTACCAGGTACTGGGGGACTTCGGGTGCACCGATAAACTCATCTTT.

This clone appeared a few times. A far larger clone differs by one base, so this is likely a read error. The identical CDR3 is also encoded by other nucleotide sequences in the sample. The chain links TRDV1 to TRDJ1; D is possibly TRDD3 (5 bases). No J gene was available from TCRdb, and it was assigned here by a germline match of the DNA. The V gene's germline CDR1 is TSWWSYY and CDR2 QGS. Trimming pared 0 bases from V and 0 bases from J, leaving 29 bases between. This CDR3 is built from 22 residues. CDR3 protein: CALGELIPTAGTPSKYTDKLIF. The CDR3 nucleotides read TGTGCTCTTGGGGAACTTATTCCCACGGCTGGGACACCGTCGAAGTACACCGATAAACTCATCTTT.

This clone was recorded a few times. A far larger clone lies a single base away; this is likely a read error. The same CDR3 is also encoded by other DNA sequences in this sample. The genes are TRDV2 and TRDJ3, with 10 bases that match TRDD3. There are 19 residues in the CDR3. Germline loops: CDR1 GEAIGNYY, CDR2 EKD. This CDR3 is CACDTVLGDASWDTRQMFF. The CDR3 DNA follows: TGTGCCTGTGACACCGTACTGGGGGATGCCTCCTGGGACACCCGACAGATGTTCTTC.

About this clone itself: The TCRdb protein, from a much larger clone, departs from this DNA's translation at residue 4, likely by read error; the protein shown derives from the DNA. The chain recombines TRDV1 with TRDJ1; 10 bases map to TRDD3. V dropped 8 bases and J dropped 0; count of bases not matched to a gene: 12. The germline V gene encodes CDR1 TSWWSYY and CDR2 QGS. The CDR3 contains 17 residues. The DNA for the CDR3 is TGTGCTCTTAGGCTTCCTGCGACTGGGGGATACACCGATAAACTCATCTTT. Its translation is CALRLPATGGYTDKLIF.

On this clone: The protein TCRdb gives is from a much larger clone and does not agree with this DNA's translation at residue 12, likely a read error; the protein shown here comes from the DNA. J is TRDJ1 and V is TRDV2; TRDD3 is a possible D gene (5 bases). The J gene is absent in TCRdb and was assigned here via DNA matching to germline. Germline values: CDR1 GEAIGNYY, CDR2 EKD. This CDR3 comprises 21 residues. With 1 base removed from V and 0 bases from J, the gap between germline ends came to 29 bases. DNA of the CDR3: TGTGCCTGTGACACATATCGGGAAGAAGAGGATGTCCGGGGGTACACCGATAAACTCATCTTT. Protein sequence: CACDTYREEEDVRGYTDKLIF.

Comments on this clone: This sequence is one base from a far larger clone and is likely a read error. This sample also contains other DNA sequences that code for the same CDR3. This chain joins TRDV1 and TRDJ1; a possible D gene is TRDD3 (6 bases). This CDR3 comprises 21 residues. Germline loops: CDR1 TSWWSYY, CDR2 QGS. CDR3 DNA sequence: TGTGCTCTTGGGGAAAAAGGCCGACCATGGACTAAATGGGGGTACACCGATAAGCTCATCTTT. This sequence encodes CALGEKGRPWTKWGYTDKLIF.

This clone was seen a few times. The translation of this DNA and the TCRdb protein of a much larger clone differ at residue 18, probably owing to a read error; the protein shown here is translated from the DNA. The V gene is given as TRDV1, and no J gene call is available. Germline V CDR1 and CDR2: TSWWSYY, QGS. This CDR3 is built from 19 residues. This CDR3 reads CALGSSFPGHPAHTDKLTF. CDR3 sequence (DNA): TGTGCTCTTGGATCTTCCTTCCCCGGTCATCCCGCCCACACCGATAAACTCACCTTT.

About this clone itself: A far larger clone is only one base removed, so a read error is likely. This sample includes further DNA sequences coding for the same CDR3. V usage is TRDV2 and J usage is TRDJ1, with 13 bases matching TRDD3. No J segment appears in TCRdb, so it was assigned here by matching the sequence to germline. The CDR3 runs to 19 residues. V lost 7 bases and J lost 0; bases outside the gene matches: 16. Germline CDR1 reads GEAIGNYY; CDR2 reads EKD. The CDR3 bases are TGTGCCTGCGAGCGTACTGGGGGATACGCAGGACCGTACACCGATAAACTCATCTTT. Translation gives CACERTGGYAGPYTDKLIF.

Comments on this clone: A far larger clone is only one base removed, so a read error is likely. Other DNA sequences of this sample code for an identical CDR3. This chain uses TRDV1 with TRDJ1; the match to TRDD3 covers 12 bases. CDR3 length: 17 amino acids. CDR1 TSWWSYY and CDR2 QGS come from the germline V gene. The CDR3 loop reads CALGEIGLPWGIRKLIF. The CDR3 DNA is TGTGCTCTTGGGGAAATAGGGCTGCCCTGGGGGATACGTAAACTCATCTTC.

In regard to this clone: Since a far larger clone is one base different, this is likely a read error. Other DNA sequences from this sample encode an identical CDR3 as well. Here the V gene is TRDV1, but the J gene went uncalled; the table assigns TRDD3, which was not confirmed against the DNA. The CDR3 runs 20 residues. Germline CDR1 TSWWSYY, CDR2 QGS. The CDR3 loop reads CALGESTLPWGPRGSDKLIF. The CDR3 coding sequence is TGTGCTCTTGGGGAATCTACCCTCCCGTGGGGACCCAGGGGGTCCGATAAGCTCATCTTT.

This clone was detected only a few times. This DNA's translation and the protein TCRdb lists, from a much larger clone, do not match at residue 4, likely due to a read error; the protein shown is translated from the DNA. The V gene is TRDV2, the J gene TRDJ1; the match to TRDD3 covers 9 bases. Because TCRdb records no J gene, it was assigned here through a match of the DNA to germline. The germline V gene encodes CDR1 GEAIGNYY and CDR2 EKD. The CDR3 is 16 amino acids. In DNA, the CDR3 is TGTGCCTGTGGCACCCTGGGGGATGAGGAAGCCGATAAACTCATCTTT. It translates to CACGTLGDEEADKLIF.

About this clone: TCRdb's entry gives the protein of a much larger clone, which mismatches this DNA's translation at residue 19, likely from a read error; the protein reported here is translated from the DNA. The rearrangement joins TRDV2 to TRDJ2; 11 positions match TRDD3. TCRdb offers no J gene call, so here the DNA was matched to germline to obtain one. The germline CDR1 and CDR2 sequences are GEAIGNYY and EKD. This CDR3 spans 23 amino acids. CDR3 residues: CACDTVKGFEIMGDTRRTVQLFF. CDR3 sequence (DNA): TGTGCCTGTGACACCGTAAAAGGATTCGAAATAATGGGGGATACGCGTAGGACAGTACAACTCTTCTTT.

As to this clone: The TCRdb record carries a much larger clone's protein, which differs from this DNA's translation at residue 12; a read error is the likely cause, and the protein listed here is the DNA translation. The rearrangement uses TRDV2 and TRDJ1; TRDD3 matches at 13 bases. TCRdb leaves out the J gene; it was filled in here by matching the DNA to germline. CDR1 is GEAIGNYY and CDR2 is EKD in the germline V gene. The CDR3 sequence is 16 residues long. In DNA, the CDR3 is TGTGCCTGTGACATACTGGGGGATACGCTCACCGAGAAACTCATCTTT. It encodes CACDILGDTLTEKLIF.

The table lists this clone with a few counts. This is likely an artifact of a read error, given a far larger clone one base away. In the same sample, other DNA sequences code for this CDR3. V and J are TRDV1 and TRDJ1; 8 bases line up with TRDD3. TCRdb carries no J gene annotation; the J gene was assigned here by matching the DNA with germline. The CDR3 loop spans 21 amino acids. Trimming at V came to 2 bases and at J to 4 bases, leaving 24 bases not matched to a gene. Per germline, CDR1 TSWWSYY and CDR2 QGS. Here the CDR3 DNA reads TGTGCTCTTGGGGAAGGATCTAGATTTCCCTATTTACTGGGGGCCATCGATAAACTCATCTTT. The encoded protein is CALGEGSRFPYLLGAIDKLIF.

In regard to this clone: A single base is all that separates this from a far larger clone, so a read error is likely. Other DNA sequences in the sample encode the same CDR3. The rearrangement uses TRDV2 and TRDJ3, with 8 bases matching TRDD3. TCRdb supplies no J gene; here it was assigned by aligning the nucleotide sequence to germline. The CDR3 sequence is 22 residues long. Germline-derived CDR1 and CDR2 are GEAIGNYY and EKD. Trimming took 3 bases from V and 0 from J; bases not matched to a gene: 18. In DNA, the CDR3 is TGTGCCTGTGACCGTATTCCTGCGGATGGGGGATCTGGCTCCTGGGACACCCGACAGATGTTTTTC. This translates into CACDRIPADGGSGSWDTRQMFF.

This clone was seen only a few times. The TCRdb protein comes from a much larger clone and disagrees with this DNA's translation at residue 5, likely due to a read error; the protein given here is derived from the DNA. This chain connects TRDV1 to TRDJ1, with 8 bases that match TRDD3. V lost 4 bases and J lost 3; bases outside the gene matches: 22. CDR1 is TSWWSYY and CDR2 is QGS in the germline V gene. This CDR3 is built from 20 residues. The DNA for the CDR3 is TGTGCTCTTGGGGGACCATGTCAGGAGGGGGATATAGAATCGCCCGATAAACTCATCTTT. Its translation is CALGGPCQEGDIESPDKLIF.

Details on this clone: TCRdb's protein for this DNA is that of a much larger clone and differs from the translation at residue 8, likely a read error; the protein shown is the DNA translation. The chain carries TRDV1 and TRDJ1; D remains unclear. CDR3 size: 22 residues. Germline V CDR1 and CDR2: TSWWSYY, QGS. Trimming shortened V by 0 bases and J by 0 bases, and 29 bases separated the two germline ends. The DNA for the CDR3 is TGTGCTCTTGGGGAACTAGTACTGCTTTCTCACGGGCCTATCCAGTACACCGATAAACTCATCTTT. It specifies CALGELVLLSHGPIQYTDKLIF.

This clone was seen a handful of times. A read error is the likely source, as a far larger clone sits one nucleotide away. Other DNA sequences in the sample encode the same CDR3. DNA of the CDR3: TGTGCACTTGGGACACTTCCGGGAGGTGGGGGATGGAGGGATAAACTCATCTTT. This encodes CALGTLPGGGGWRDKLIF. The chain carries TRDV1 and TRDJ1, with 8 bases that match TRDD3. Assignment of the J gene here rests on matching the DNA to germline, because TCRdb gives none. The CDR3 contains 18 residues. Germline assignment: CDR1 TSWWSYY and CDR2 QGS.

This clone has only a few counts. The amino acid sequence in TCRdb belongs to a much larger clone and departs from this DNA's translation at residue 8, likely a sequencing read error; the sequence shown is translated from the DNA. The chain links TRDV1 to TRDJ1, with D hard to call. The J gene was not available in TCRdb and was assigned here by matching the DNA to germline segments. The CDR3 covers 15 residues. Trimming cost V 0 bases and J 1 base, with 9 bases left between them. Germline V lookup: CDR1 TSWWSYY, CDR2 QGS. The CDR3 nucleotides read TGTGCTCTTGGGGAACTAGGCGGGGCCACCGATAAACTCATCTTT. This encodes CALGELGGATDKLIF.

About this clone: A far larger clone is a single base away, which makes a read error likely. Other DNA variants within this sample encode the same CDR3. The chain recombines TRDV2 with TRDJ2; 10 positions agree with TRDD3. As TCRdb names no J gene, one was assigned here on the basis of a DNA match to germline. CDR3 length: 16 amino acids. The V gene's germline CDR1 is GEAIGNYY and CDR2 EKD. V trimming: 3 bases; J trimming: 0 bases; junction bases outside the gene matches: 3. The CDR3 spells CACDVLGDTLTAQLFF. DNA of the CDR3: TGTGCCTGTGACGTTCTGGGGGATACTTTGACAGCACAACTCTTCTTT.

In this sample, this clone turned up a few times. TCRdb has a much larger clone's protein, which differs at residue 13 from the translation of this DNA, likely because of a read error; what is shown is the protein translated from the DNA. The rearrangement joins TRDV1 to TRDJ1; D is tentatively TRDD2 or TRDD3 (8 bases each). CDR3 length: 26 residues. V lost 1 base to trimming and J lost 0 bases, with 42 bases between them. The germline CDR1 and CDR2 sequences are TSWWSYY and QGS. The CDR3 nucleotides read TGTGCTCTTGGGGAACAGCTTCCTACGAGATCCCCTTCACTGGGGGCCCCCGGATGGTACACCGATAAACTCATCTTT. It specifies CALGEQLPTRSPSLGAPGWYTDKLIF.

This clone was observed a handful of times. A far larger clone is one base from this, pointing to a likely read error. Other nucleotide sequences from this sample produce the same CDR3. The chain links TRDV1 to TRDJ1; weak D call: TRDD3 (5 bases). No J segment appears in TCRdb, so it was assigned here by matching the sequence to germline. The CDR3 covers 17 residues. Germline V gives CDR1 TSWWSYY, CDR2 QGS. Trimming left V 1 base short and J 5 bases short, with 20 bases between. CDR3 protein: CALGERLFSRGEDKLIF. For the CDR3, the DNA is TGTGCTCTTGGGGAACGCCTCTTCTCTCGGGGAGAAGATAAACTCATCTTT.